These 10 T cell receptor beta chains came from one sample sequenced in a study of blood T cell repertoires in COVID-19. The protocol was immunoSEQ multiplex PCR, while the TCRdb copy is restricted to in-frame clones and leaves out a portion. The repertoire consists of about 300,000 clones, with 70% to 90% occurring once and the leading ten covering roughly 6%. Sequencing was carried out using peripheral blood. These receptors came from a woman aged 50 to 65 with COVID-19, enrolled during active disease.

The gene calls are TRBV27 and TRBJ2-7, with 9 nucleotides matching TRBD1. The CDR3 is 16 amino acids. The germline gives CDR1 MNHEY, CDR2 SMNVEV (reference sequence). V lost 5 bases and J lost 0; bases outside the gene matches: 8. The CDR3 region is CASSASGTGLSYEQYF. Written as DNA, the CDR3 is TGTGCCAGCAGTGCCTCCGGGACAGGGCTCTCCTACGAGCAGTACTTC.

The V gene is TRBV7-2, the J gene TRBJ2-7; 11 positions agree with TRBD2. The CDR3 has 14 residues. Germline values: CDR1 SGHTA, CDR2 FQGNSA. The V gene end was trimmed by 4 bases and the J gene end by 4 bases; junction bases not matched to a gene: 3. The CDR3 DNA reads as TGTGCCAGCAGCTATACTAGCGGGAGTTACGAGCAGTACTTC. Translation gives CASSYTSGSYEQYF.

V and J are TRBV5-1 and TRBJ2-2; 10 nucleotides align to TRBD2. CDR3 length: 16 amino acids. CDR1 and CDR2 from the germline V gene are SGHRS and YFSETQ. Trimming cost V 0 bases and J 6 bases; bases outside gene matches: 5. The CDR3 reads CASSLALAGVSGELFF. For the CDR3, the DNA is TGCGCCAGCAGCTTGGCTCTAGCGGGAGTATCCGGGGAGCTGTTTTTT.

The genes are TRBV28 and TRBJ1-2, with 7 bases fitting TRBD1. In germline, CDR1 is MDHEN, CDR2 SYDVKM. J gave up 3 bases and V 2 bases, and 3 bases lay outside the gene matches. CDR3 length equals 14 residues. The CDR3 region has the DNA TGTGCCAGCAGTTTACAGACAGGGCACTATGGCTACACCTTC. This sequence encodes CASSLQTGHYGYTF.

The chain has TRBV15 and TRBJ2-5, with 7 bases matching TRBD2. Germline CDR1 LNHNV, CDR2 YYDKDF (reference sequence). This CDR3 has 16 amino acids. Unmatched junction bases numbered 9, after V lost 3 bases and J lost 2 bases. This CDR3 reads CATSRGFAGAQETQYF. CDR3 coding DNA: TGTGCCACCAGCAGGGGATTCGCGGGAGCACAAGAGACCCAGTACTTC.

This clone appeared a single time. In DNA form, the CDR3 reads TGTGCCACCAGCAGAGATTTTGGGGGCGAAGAGACCCAGTACTTC. Its translation is CATSRDFGGEETQYF. J is TRBJ2-5 and V is TRBV15; possibly TRBD1 for D (6 bases). This CDR3 spans 15 amino acids. V lost 0 bases, J lost 3 bases, and 11 bases lay in between. Germline V lookup: CDR1 LNHNV, CDR2 YYDKDF (reference sequence).

This clone was detected only once. V and J are TRBV11-2 and TRBJ2-7; 7 bases map to TRBD2. This CDR3 has 13 amino acids. V lost 8 bases, J lost 5 bases, and 9 bases stayed unmatched. CDR1 is SGHAT, CDR2 FQNNGV, per germline. The CDR3 loop reads CASAAGDGDEQYF. In nucleotides, the CDR3 is TGTGCCAGCGCGGCGGGAGACGGCGACGAGCAGTACTTC.

The CDR3, as DNA: TGTGCCAGCAGGGGAGGAAGTGAAAAACTGTTTTTT. It specifies CASRGGSEKLFF. The V call is TRBV6-5, the J call TRBJ1-4; D unresolved. Trimming cost V 6 bases and J 7 bases, with 9 bases left between them. The CDR3 loop spans 12 amino acids. The germline CDR1 and CDR2 sequences are MNHEY and SVGAGI.

The V gene is TRBV7-2, the J gene TRBJ1-1; a weak D match, TRBD1 (5 bases). V was clipped by 5 bases and J by 6 bases, with 13 bases between them. Germline V gene sequence: CDR1 SGHTA, CDR2 FQGNSA. This CDR3 contains 13 residues. The CDR3 nucleotides read TGTGCCAGCAGCCTTTATCAGGGTCCTGAAGCTTTCTTT. This codes for CASSLYQGPEAFF.

This rearrangement joins TRBV7-6 to TRBJ2-3, with TRBD1 matching 10 bases. Per germline, CDR1 SGHVS and CDR2 FNYEAQ. The CDR3 loop spans 16 amino acids. Trimming took 1 base from V and 4 from J; bases not matched to a gene: 5. CDR3 loop: CASSLEPGQGPDTQYF. The CDR3 DNA reads as TGTGCCAGCAGCTTAGAGCCGGGACAGGGGCCAGATACGCAGTATTTT.